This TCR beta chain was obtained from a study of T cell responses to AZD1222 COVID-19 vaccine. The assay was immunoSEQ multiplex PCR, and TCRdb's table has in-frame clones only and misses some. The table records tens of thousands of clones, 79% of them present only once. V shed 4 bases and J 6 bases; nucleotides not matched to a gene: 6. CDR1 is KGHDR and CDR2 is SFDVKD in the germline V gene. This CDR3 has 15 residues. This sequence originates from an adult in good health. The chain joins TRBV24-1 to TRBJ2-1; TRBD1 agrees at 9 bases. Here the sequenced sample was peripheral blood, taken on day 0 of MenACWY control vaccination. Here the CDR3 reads CATSDPGQGSNEQFF. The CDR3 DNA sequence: TGTGCCACCAGTGACCCGGGACAGGGTAGCAATGAGCAGTTCTTC.